Listed below are T cell receptor beta chains from one sample, sequenced in a study of vaccination effects on CD4 cells after COVID-19. Repertoires were generated with immunoSEQ multiplex PCR, while TCRdb's copy carries only in-frame clones and drops some. The data contain under 20,000 clones, roughly 80% of them singletons. No antigen has been assigned to these receptors. This specimen was CD4+ T cells from PBMCs cultured with SARS-CoV-2 spike peptides, taken before COVID-19 vaccination. Receptors were obtained from a human donor who had a prior SARS-CoV-2 infection. The CDR3 runs from the conserved cysteine through the conserved F or W. The D gene is left open where the match is weak. Where a row states a size, it is once, few, many or the class of an expanded clone; other rows omit it.

d_call: -
v_call: TRBV7-9
j_call: TRBJ1-5
clone_size: -
cdr3_aa: CASSSFPSDSGSNQPQHF
cdr3_nt: TGTGCCAGCAGCTCTTTTCCCTCGGACAGCGGCAGCAATCAGCCCCAGCATTTT

d_call: TRBD2
v_call: TRBV30
j_call: TRBJ2-3
clone_size: -
cdr3_aa: CAWRPLASGSTDTQYF
cdr3_nt: TGTGCCTGGAGACCTTTGGCTAGCGGTAGCACAGATACGCAGTATTTT

d_call: TRBD1
v_call: TRBV5-1
j_call: TRBJ2-7
clone_size: -
cdr3_aa: CASSLLTGGNEQYF
cdr3_nt: TGCGCCAGCAGCTTGTTGACAGGGGGGAACGAGCAGTACTTC

d_call: TRBD1
v_call: TRBV3-1/TRBV3-2
j_call: TRBJ1-2
clone_size: few
cdr3_aa: CASSQTGQGGGYTF
cdr3_nt: TGTGCCAGCAGCCAAACTGGACAGGGGGGCGGCTACACCTTC

d_call: -
v_call: TRBV5-6
j_call: TRBJ2-7
clone_size: -
cdr3_aa: CASSAGAGSYEQYF
cdr3_nt: TGTGCCAGCAGCGCGGGGGCCGGGTCCTACGAGCAGTACTTC

d_call: -
v_call: TRBV18
j_call: TRBJ1-6
clone_size: few
cdr3_aa: CASRGNDSPLHF
cdr3_nt: TGTGCCAGCAGGGGGAACGATTCACCCCTCCACTTT

d_call: TRBD1
v_call: TRBV5-1
j_call: TRBJ2-4
clone_size: -
cdr3_aa: CASSWGGDRVAKNIQYF
cdr3_nt: TGCGCCAGCAGCTGGGGCGGGGACAGGGTTGCCAAAAACATTCAGTACTTC

d_call: -
v_call: TRBV9
j_call: TRBJ2-3
clone_size: -
cdr3_aa: CASSPSGSTDTQYF
cdr3_nt: TGTGCCAGCAGTCCCAGCGGGAGCACAGATACGCAGTATTTT

d_call: -
v_call: TRBV10-3
j_call: TRBJ1-1
clone_size: -
cdr3_aa: CAISDQGAPDTEAFF
cdr3_nt: TGTGCCATCAGTGACCAGGGTGCTCCGGACACTGAAGCTTTCTTT

d_call: TRBD2
v_call: TRBV5-1
j_call: TRBJ2-5
clone_size: -
cdr3_aa: CASSLVLAGGIQETQYF
cdr3_nt: TGCGCCAGCAGCTTGGTGCTAGCGGGAGGGATCCAAGAGACCCAGTACTTC

d_call: -
v_call: TRBV2
j_call: TRBJ2-7
clone_size: few
cdr3_aa: CASSDGVSSYEQYF
cdr3_nt: TGTGCCAGCAGTGATGGTGTGAGTTCCTACGAGCAGTACTTC

d_call: -
v_call: TRBV7-3
j_call: TRBJ2-2
clone_size: few
cdr3_aa: CASSVSSGELFF
cdr3_nt: TGTGCCAGCAGCGTCTCGAGCGGGGAGCTGTTTTTT

d_call: TRBD2
v_call: TRBV28
j_call: TRBJ2-5
clone_size: -
cdr3_aa: CASSSLGGGRETQYF
cdr3_nt: TGTGCCAGCAGTTCCCTCGGGGGGGGAAGAGAGACCCAGTACTTC

d_call: -
v_call: TRBV11-2
j_call: TRBJ2-7
clone_size: -
cdr3_aa: CASSLVRGGEQYF
cdr3_nt: TGTGCCAGCAGCTTAGTGCGGGGCGGGGAGCAGTACTTC

d_call: -
v_call: TRBV3-1/TRBV3-2
j_call: TRBJ1-3
clone_size: -
cdr3_aa: CASSQVGRSYSGNTIYF
cdr3_nt: TGTGCCAGCAGCCAAGTTGGCCGGTCTTACTCTGGAAACACCATATATTTT

d_call: -
v_call: TRBV7-9
j_call: TRBJ2-2
clone_size: -
cdr3_aa: CASSRLMNTGELFF
cdr3_nt: TGTGCCAGCAGCCGGTTAATGAACACCGGGGAGCTGTTTTTT

d_call: -
v_call: TRBV11-3
j_call: TRBJ2-7
clone_size: once
cdr3_aa: CASSLDGDYEQYF
cdr3_nt: TGTGCCAGCAGCCTCGACGGGGACTACGAGCAGTACTTC

d_call: -
v_call: TRBV7-9
j_call: TRBJ2-7
clone_size: -
cdr3_aa: CASTGTGRRDYEQYF
cdr3_nt: TGTGCCAGCACGGGAACGGGACGGAGGGACTACGAGCAGTACTTC

d_call: -
v_call: TRBV5-1
j_call: TRBJ1-1
clone_size: -
cdr3_aa: CASSLVLGNRNTEAFF
cdr3_nt: TGCGCCAGCAGCTTGGTGTTAGGGAATAGGAACACTGAAGCTTTCTTT

d_call: -
v_call: TRBV27
j_call: TRBJ2-3
clone_size: once
cdr3_aa: CASSFRSGVRSTDTQYF
cdr3_nt: TGTGCCAGCAGTTTTAGGTCGGGGGTCCGTAGCACAGATACGCAGTATTTT

d_call: -
v_call: TRBV11-3
j_call: TRBJ2-1
clone_size: -
cdr3_aa: CASSLRHTGSDEQFF
cdr3_nt: TGTGCCAGCAGCTTACGGCACACAGGGAGTGATGAGCAGTTCTTC

d_call: -
v_call: TRBV5-1
j_call: TRBJ1-2
clone_size: -
cdr3_aa: CASSLIHGPEGYTF
cdr3_nt: TGCGCCAGCAGCTTGATCCATGGACCGGAGGGCTACACCTTC

d_call: -
v_call: TRBV6-1
j_call: TRBJ2-3
clone_size: -
cdr3_aa: CASSEARGTPADTQYF
cdr3_nt: TGTGCCAGCAGTGAAGCGAGGGGGACTCCCGCAGATACGCAGTATTTT

d_call: -
v_call: TRBV5-1
j_call: TRBJ1-6
clone_size: -
cdr3_aa: CASSLSDGANSPLHF
cdr3_nt: TGCGCCAGCAGCTTGTCGGACGGGGCCAATTCACCCCTCCACTTT

d_call: TRBD1
v_call: TRBV27
j_call: TRBJ2-2
clone_size: medium-sized
cdr3_aa: CASSLSPGGALNTGELFF
cdr3_nt: TGTGCCAGCAGTTTATCACCAGGGGGCGCCTTGAACACCGGGGAGCTGTTTTTT

d_call: -
v_call: TRBV5-1
j_call: TRBJ2-7
clone_size: -
cdr3_aa: CASSPAVGGFYEQYF
cdr3_nt: TGCGCCAGCAGCCCCGCCGTGGGGGGCTTTTACGAGCAGTACTTC

d_call: TRBD2
v_call: TRBV7-2
j_call: TRBJ2-7
clone_size: -
cdr3_aa: CASSFSSGRAPYEQYF
cdr3_nt: TGTGCCAGCAGCTTTTCAAGCGGGAGGGCCCCTTACGAGCAGTACTTC

d_call: -
v_call: TRBV12-3/TRBV12-4
j_call: TRBJ2-7
clone_size: -
cdr3_aa: CASSLARGHEQYF
cdr3_nt: TGTGCCAGCAGTTTGGCCAGGGGCCACGAGCAGTACTTC

d_call: -
v_call: TRBV6-2/TRBV6-3
j_call: TRBJ2-1
clone_size: -
cdr3_aa: CASSYSTPGSYNEQFF
cdr3_nt: TGTGCCAGCAGTTACTCGACACCCGGATCCTACAATGAGCAGTTCTTC

d_call: TRBD2
v_call: TRBV11-3
j_call: TRBJ2-3
clone_size: -
cdr3_aa: CASSLGREGSTDTQYF
cdr3_nt: TGTGCCAGCAGCTTAGGGCGGGAGGGAAGCACAGATACGCAGTATTTT

d_call: -
v_call: TRBV7-2
j_call: TRBJ1-2
clone_size: -
cdr3_aa: CASSRQGTRTFYGYTF
cdr3_nt: TGTGCCAGCAGCCGGCAGGGAACCAGGACCTTCTATGGCTACACCTTC

d_call: -
v_call: TRBV28
j_call: TRBJ2-2
clone_size: -
cdr3_aa: CASSLTSGGTGELFF
cdr3_nt: TGTGCCAGCAGTTTAACGTCAGGAGGGACCGGGGAGCTGTTTTTT

d_call: TRBD1
v_call: TRBV6-5
j_call: TRBJ1-1
clone_size: -
cdr3_aa: CASRRDRGNTEAFF
cdr3_nt: TGTGCCAGCAGGAGGGACAGGGGGAACACTGAAGCTTTCTTT

d_call: TRBD1
v_call: TRBV30
j_call: TRBJ1-5
clone_size: once
cdr3_aa: CAWSTPDRAYYSDQPQHF
cdr3_nt: TGTGCCTGGAGTACCCCGGACAGGGCCTATTACTCCGATCAGCCCCAGCATTTT

d_call: -
v_call: TRBV5-4
j_call: TRBJ2-3
clone_size: -
cdr3_aa: CASRPEGGDTQYF
cdr3_nt: TGTGCCAGCAGACCGGAGGGGGGAGATACGCAGTATTTT

d_call: TRBD1
v_call: TRBV7-2
j_call: TRBJ2-3
clone_size: few
cdr3_aa: CASSLKTGGWADTQYF
cdr3_nt: TGTGCCAGCAGCTTAAAAACAGGGGGGTGGGCAGATACGCAGTATTTT

d_call: -
v_call: TRBV5-1
j_call: TRBJ1-4
clone_size: -
cdr3_aa: CASRPGPENEKLFF
cdr3_nt: TGCGCCAGCAGGCCGGGACCGGAGAATGAAAAACTGTTTTTT

d_call: -
v_call: TRBV6-5
j_call: TRBJ2-3
clone_size: -
cdr3_aa: CASSYSRFIDTQYF
cdr3_nt: TGTGCCAGCAGTTACTCGAGATTTATAGATACGCAGTATTTT

d_call: -
v_call: TRBV7-3
j_call: TRBJ1-2
clone_size: large
cdr3_aa: CASSLSGAYGYTF
cdr3_nt: TGTGCCAGCAGCTTATCGGGGGCCTATGGCTACACCTTC

d_call: -
v_call: TRBV18
j_call: TRBJ2-3
clone_size: -
cdr3_aa: CASSPDSRRDTQYF
cdr3_nt: TGTGCCAGCTCACCTGACAGCCGGCGAGATACGCAGTATTTT

d_call: -
v_call: TRBV29-1
j_call: TRBJ2-1
clone_size: few
cdr3_aa: CSVLASWVNEQFF
cdr3_nt: TGCAGCGTATTAGCGAGTTGGGTCAATGAGCAGTTCTTC